These 14 T cell receptor beta chains share one sample of origin, sequenced in a study of PD-1 blockade in classical Hodgkin lymphoma. TCRdb keeps only in-frame clones here, not all; method: immunoSEQ multiplex PCR. Among around 2,000 clones, 70% to 85% were seen once, and the ten largest hold around 14%. Time point indicated: newly diagnosed, previously untreated cHL patient sample. It was by magnetic negative selection that CD8+ T cells were isolated from thawed PBMCs. The sequenced material came from CD8+ T cells from blood. Receptor source: a human donor with classical Hodgkin lymphoma.

V is TRBV19 and J is TRBJ2-1, with 8 bases aligning to TRBD1. V lost 9 bases and J lost 4; bases outside the gene matches: 5. CDR1 and CDR2 (germline): LNHDA, SQIVND (reference sequence). The CDR3 is made up of 13 amino acids. This chain's CDR3 is CASSDRGYNEQFF. CDR3 bases: TGTGCCAGCTCCGACAGGGGTTACAATGAGCAGTTCTTC.

The chain uses TRBV5-1 and TRBJ1-2; the D gene is possibly TRBD1 (5 bases). This CDR3 has 14 amino acids. Between the trimmed V and J ends, which lost 4 bases and 1 base, there was a span of 11 bases. CDR1 is SGHRS and CDR2 is YFSETQ in the germline V gene. The CDR3 DNA reads as TGCGCCAGCAGCCAGGACAATTTTAACTATGGCTACACCTTC. Protein sequence: CASSQDNFNYGYTF.

This chain joins TRBV7-2 and TRBJ1-4; maybe TRBD1 (5 bases). The germline V gene has CDR1 SGHTA and CDR2 FQGNSA. This CDR3 contains 15 residues. Trimming took 0 bases from V and 7 from J, leaving 12 bases between them. CDR3 in amino acids: CASSLAPQGPEKLFF. CDR3 nucleotide sequence: TGTGCCAGCAGCTTAGCGCCCCAGGGCCCTGAAAAACTGTTTTTT.

The V call is TRBV7-3, the J call TRBJ2-1, with unresolved D. The germline V and J ends were trimmed by 2 bases and 0 bases, with 8 bases remaining between them. The germline gives CDR1 SGHTA, CDR2 FQGTGA. The CDR3 covers 15 residues. The chain's CDR3 is CASSLQPGSYNEQFF. For the CDR3, the DNA is TGTGCCAGCAGCTTACAGCCCGGCTCCTACAATGAGCAGTTCTTC.

V and J are TRBV7-9 and TRBJ2-2; D might be TRBD2 (5 bases). CDR3 length: 14 residues. Germline V gene data show CDR1 as SEHNR and CDR2 as FQNEAQ (reference sequence). V was pared by 7 bases and J by 5 bases, with 14 bases between. The CDR3 region is CASNPSLRTGELFF. As DNA, the CDR3 is TGTGCCAGCAATCCTAGCTTACGGACCGGGGAGCTGTTTTTT.

The chain uses TRBV6-1 and TRBJ2-1; D gene uncertain. Germline assignment: CDR1 MNHNS and CDR2 SASEGT. Trimming took off 7 bases at V and 0 bases at J, with 7 bases between the two ends. CDR3 length: 13 amino acids. In DNA form, the CDR3 reads TGTGCCAGCAACCAGGACTCCTACAATGAGCAGTTCTTC. Protein product: CASNQDSYNEQFF.

The CDR3 DNA is TGCGCCAGCAGCGCGTCAGCGTTCGCGAACACCGGGGAGCTGTTTTTT. Translation: CASSASAFANTGELFF. The chain recombines TRBV5-1 with TRBJ2-2; the D is unclear. The CDR3 has 16 residues. Trimming took 4 bases from V and 0 from J, leaving 13 bases between them. Per the germline V gene, CDR1 is SGHRS and CDR2 is YFSETQ.

The chain recombines TRBV18 with TRBJ2-1; 9 bases are shared with TRBD1. The CDR3 extends over 15 amino acids. V was pared by 6 bases and J by 3 bases, with 6 bases of the junction left unmatched. Germline values: CDR1 KGHSH, CDR2 LQKENI. The CDR3 is CASSPRDRVYNEQFF. The CDR3 region has the DNA TGTGCCAGCTCTCCCCGGGACAGGGTCTACAATGAGCAGTTCTTC.

The chain couples TRBV28 to TRBJ2-7, with 10 bases that match TRBD1. V gave up 2 bases and J gave up 7 bases; unmatched junction bases: 11. CDR3 length: 16 amino acids. Germline loops: CDR1 MDHEN, CDR2 SYDVKM. The CDR3 loop is CASSLPDRGPVREQYF. CDR3 nucleotide sequence: TGTGCCAGCAGTTTACCAGACAGGGGGCCCGTTAGGGAGCAGTACTTC.

The chain is built from TRBV6-6 and TRBJ1-1, with D perhaps matching TRBD1 (6 bases). CDR3 size: 14 residues. Per the germline V gene, CDR1 is MNHNY and CDR2 is SVGAGI (reference sequence). The V gene lost 4 bases and the J gene lost 3 bases, with 12 bases spanning the gap. The CDR3, as DNA: TGTGCCAGCAGTTTTCTCAGGGGATACACTGAAGCTTTCTTT. Protein sequence: CASSFLRGYTEAFF.

The CDR3 coding sequence is TGTGCCAGCAAGGGCGGGGTCCAGGATACGCAGTATTTT. It translates to CASKGGVQDTQYF. V and J are TRBV2 and TRBJ2-3; TRBD2 is a possible D gene (6 bases). Germline lookup yields CDR1 SNHLY and CDR2 FYNNEI. This CDR3 has 13 amino acids. Trimming removed 7 bases from V and 6 bases from J, with 14 bases in between.

This clone turned up a few times. V and J are TRBV4-3 and TRBJ1-1; no clear D gene. CDR3 length: 14 residues. The germline V and J ends were trimmed by 6 bases and 1 base, with 12 bases remaining between them. In germline, CDR1 is LGHNA, CDR2 YSLEER. CDR3 in DNA: TGCGCCAGCAGTCGACGCATGAGGAACACTGAAGCTTTCTTT. This codes for CASSRRMRNTEAFF.

This clone came up once. The V call is TRBV15, the J call TRBJ2-5; 9 positions match TRBD2. The J call may be in error: the DNA end matches TRBJ2-7 better. The CDR3 runs to 13 residues. Germline assignment: CDR1 LNHNV and CDR2 YYDKDF (reference sequence). The CDR3 protein is CATSLAGRYEQYF. The CDR3 nucleotides read TGTGCCACCAGCCTAGCGGGGCGCTACGAGCAGTACTTC.

The chain joins TRBV7-9 to TRBJ1-1, with unresolved D. Germline-derived CDR1 and CDR2 are SEHNR and FQNEAQ (reference sequence). With 5 bases removed from V and 5 bases from J, the gap between germline ends came to 9 bases. This CDR3 spans 12 amino acids. The CDR3 bases are TGTGCCAGCAGCCCAATTAGGACTGAAGCTTTCTTT. Its protein product is CASSPIRTEAFF.